This T cell receptor beta chain stems from a study of cytotoxic CD8 clonotypes in ibrutinib-treated CLL. Here immunoSEQ multiplex PCR was the method, and the copy in TCRdb shows in-frame clones only, minus some. This sample yields about 85,000 clones, of which roughly 80% are seen a single time; 4.8% belongs to the top ten. J lost 3 bases, V lost 5 bases, and 9 bases had no gene match. The CDR3 spans 15 residues. Looked up from germline, CDR1 is MDHEN and CDR2 is SYDVKM. The input for sequencing was PBMCs, taken after 12 months of ibrutinib treatment. This TCR was sampled from a human donor with chronic lymphocytic leukemia. The V gene is TRBV28, the J gene TRBJ2-7, with 8 bases identical to TRBD1. CDR3 nucleotides: TGTGCCAGCAGTCCCAGGGCAGGGGGCCACTACGAGCAGTACTTC. As protein: CASSPRAGGHYEQYF.